A selection of T cell receptor beta chains follows, all from one sample in a study of T cell repertoires in cytomegalovirus infection. No antigen has been assigned to these receptors. Using its own MiXCR run on the reads, TCRdb lists one record per CDR3 protein. This table holds around 570,000 distinct CDR3 sequences, about 40% found once. Sequencing used cultured PBMCs, obtained from culture after CMV antigen stimulation. These receptors were taken from a human donor in good health (CMV status not recorded). Some clones in this sample may be carry-over from other donors' samples. Each CDR3 is given with its conserved first and last residue. The order of the fields is J gene, clone size, V gene, D gene, CDR3 protein, CDR3 DNA. D genes are given only for firm matches. Size is omitted from some rows. Given values are once, few, many or a class for expanded clones.

>TRBJ2-1|.|TRBV7-9|TRBD2
CASSSGLAGGSYNEQFF
TGTGCCAGCAGCTCGGGACTAGCGGGAGGGTCTTACAATGAGCAGTTCTTC
>TRBJ1-1|few|TRBV25-1|.
CASSPRWSRPEAFF
TGTGCCAGCAGTCCCCGGTGGTCCCGGCCCGAAGCTTTCTTT
>TRBJ2-2|.|TRBV7-2|.
CASSQRSSGPGELFF
TGTGCCAGCAGCCAGAGGTCCAGCGGACCCGGGGAGCTGTTTTTT
>TRBJ2-5|few|TRBV6-2/TRBV6-3|TRBD1
CASSRRDRGPETQYF
TGTGCCAGCAGTCGCCGGGACAGGGGTCCGGAGACCCAGTACTTC
>TRBJ1-5|.|TRBV18|TRBD1
CASSPRYYGQVNQPQHF
TGTGCCAGCTCACCACGCTACTACGGACAGGTTAATCAGCCCCAGCATTTT
>TRBJ2-1|.|TRBV19|.
CASSIEGGNEQFF
TGTGCCAGTAGTATAGAGGGAGGCAATGAGCAGTTCTTC
>TRBJ2-2|few|TRBV6-2/TRBV6-3|.
CASSRRVANTGELFF
TGTGCCAGCAGTCGGAGGGTGGCGAACACCGGGGAGCTGTTTTTT
>TRBJ1-2|many|TRBV7-2|.
CASSLVWAQDNYGYTF
TGTGCCAGCAGCTTAGTCTGGGCCCAAGATAACTATGGCTACACCTTC
>TRBJ2-1|.|TRBV6-2/TRBV6-3|.
CASRSDHYNEQFF
TGTGCCAGCAGATCAGACCATTACAATGAGCAGTTCTTC
>TRBJ2-7|.|TRBV7-9|.
CASSTLRHSSYEQYF
TGTGCCAGCAGCACCCTACGCCACAGCTCCTACGAGCAGTACTTC
>TRBJ1-3|.|TRBV6-6|.
CASSYYPGEPGNTIYF
TGTGCCAGCAGTTACTACCCAGGGGAACCTGGAAACACCATATATTTT
>TRBJ2-1|.|TRBV7-2|TRBD2
CASSSRGRTSGYNEQFF
TGTGCCAGCAGCTCCAGGGGGAGGACTAGCGGGTACAATGAGCAGTTCTTC
>TRBJ2-7|many|TRBV7-2|TRBD2
CASSFPGDKSSGGSYEQYF
TGTGCCAGCAGCTTTCCGGGGGATAAGTCGAGCGGGGGGTCCTACGAGCAGTACTTC
>TRBJ2-1|.|TRBV20-1|TRBD2
CSARDPLAGGKDEQFF
TGCAGTGCTAGAGATCCCCTAGCGGGAGGGAAGGATGAGCAGTTCTTC
>TRBJ2-3|.|TRBV27|.
CASSLRGPGRDTQYF
TGTGCCAGCAGCTTGCGGGGGCCGGGGCGGGATACGCAGTATTTT
>TRBJ1-2|once|TRBV5-6|.
CASSLSPGGYTF
TGTGCCAGCAGCTTGAGTCCTGGGGGCTACACCTTC
>TRBJ2-6|once|TRBV2|.
CASSEAPRRGTYLSGANVLTF
TGTGCCAGCAGTGAAGCCCCCAGGAGAGGGACCTACCTCTCTGGGGCCAACGTCCTGACTTTC
>TRBJ2-4|few|TRBV27|TRBD2
CASSLLAGSVGGKNIQYF
TGTGCCAGCAGTTTACTAGCGGGATCTGTAGGCGGCAAAAACATTCAGTACTTC
>TRBJ2-1|few|TRBV7-9|.
CASSSFSNEQFF
TGTGCCAGCAGCTCCTTCTCCAATGAGCAGTTCTTC
>TRBJ2-7|few|TRBV7-8|.
CASSPPRGTSYEQYF
TGTGCCAGCAGCCCACCTCGGGGAACAAGCTACGAGCAGTACTTC
>TRBJ2-1|.|TRBV4-3|TRBD1
CASSLYGQGKNEQFF
TGCGCCAGCAGCCTCTATGGACAGGGGAAGAATGAGCAGTTCTTC
>TRBJ2-2|few|TRBV7-7|.
CASSPEDTGELFF
TGTGCCAGCAGCCCCGAGGACACCGGGGAGCTGTTTTTT
>TRBJ1-2|many|TRBV7-2|TRBD1
CASSLRGGTGTGYTF
TGTGCCAGCAGCCTCCGGGGCGGGACAGGGACTGGCTACACCTTC
>TRBJ2-1|few|TRBV3-1|TRBD2
CASSFTSGGPTYNEQFF
TGTGCCAGCAGCTTTACTAGCGGGGGGCCAACCTACAATGAGCAGTTCTTC
>TRBJ2-3|.|TRBV2|.
CASAAASGWQGIDTQYF
TGTGCCAGCGCAGCGGCTTCTGGTTGGCAGGGTATTGATACGCAGTATTTT
>TRBJ2-3|.|TRBV7-2|TRBD1
CASSVRQGGAQYF
TGTGCCAGCAGCGTCAGACAGGGTGGAGCGCAGTATTTT
>TRBJ2-1|.|TRBV12-3/TRBV12-4|TRBD2
CGSSFPSGGSYNEQFF
TGTGGCAGCAGTTTCCCTAGCGGGGGCAGTTACAATGAGCAGTTCTTC
>TRBJ2-2|.|TRBV7-2|.
CASSLVGGNTGELFF
TGTGCCAGCAGCTTAGTTGGCGGAAACACCGGGGAGCTGTTTTTT
>TRBJ1-2|.|TRBV6-2/TRBV6-3|.
CASSEVQDSRYLGYTF
TGTGCCAGCAGCGAGGTCCAGGACAGCCGGTATCTTGGCTACACCTTC
>TRBJ2-1|.|TRBV7-8|TRBD1
CASSSPPGTGVNEQFF
TGTGCCAGCAGCTCGCCGCCCGGGACAGGGGTCAATGAGCAGTTCTTC
>TRBJ2-1|.|TRBV5-1|.
CASSSGTNNEQFF
TGCGCCAGCAGCTCCGGGACCAACAATGAGCAGTTCTTC
>TRBJ1-4|few|TRBV25-1|.
CASSEVRATNEKLFF
TGTGCCAGCAGTGAAGTCAGGGCCACTAATGAAAAACTGTTTTTT
>TRBJ2-5|.|TRBV15|.
CATSAKGYQETQYF
TGTGCCACCAGCGCCAAGGGGTACCAAGAGACCCAGTACTTC
>TRBJ2-3|.|TRBV12-3/TRBV12-4|.
CASSLWSDTDTQYF
TGTGCCAGCAGTTTATGGTCCGACACAGATACGCAGTATTTT
>TRBJ2-7|.|TRBV18|TRBD1
CASSPSSGQVYEQYF
TGTGCCAGCTCACCATCGTCGGGACAGGTCTACGAGCAGTACTTC
>TRBJ2-1|few|TRBV7-2|.
CASSARFSLGGSNNEQFF
TGTGCCAGCAGCGCCCGATTCAGTCTAGGGGGGTCAAACAATGAGCAGTTCTTC
>TRBJ2-7|many|TRBV7-2|TRBD2
CASALAVSSYEQYF
TGTGCCAGCGCTCTAGCGGTGAGCTCCTACGAGCAGTACTTC
>TRBJ2-1|few|TRBV7-2|TRBD2
CASSPSPSGGQFF
TGTGCCAGCAGCCCGAGCCCCAGCGGGGGGCAGTTCTTC
>TRBJ2-3|.|TRBV5-1|.
CASSLAIWDPSQYF
TGCGCCAGCAGCTTGGCAATATGGGACCCCTCGCAGTATTTT
>TRBJ1-4|.|TRBV7-8|.
CASSNGPNEKLFF
TGTGCCAGCAGCAACGGCCCCAATGAAAAACTGTTTTTT
>TRBJ1-5|.|TRBV7-9|.
CASSLDSSAHRGFSNQPQHF
TGTGCCAGCAGCTTAGACTCCTCGGCCCATAGGGGGTTTAGCAATCAGCCCCAGCATTTT
>TRBJ1-6|.|TRBV4-3|.
CASSQEGRRNSPLHF
TGCGCCAGCAGCCAAGAAGGCAGGAGAAATTCACCCCTCCACTTT